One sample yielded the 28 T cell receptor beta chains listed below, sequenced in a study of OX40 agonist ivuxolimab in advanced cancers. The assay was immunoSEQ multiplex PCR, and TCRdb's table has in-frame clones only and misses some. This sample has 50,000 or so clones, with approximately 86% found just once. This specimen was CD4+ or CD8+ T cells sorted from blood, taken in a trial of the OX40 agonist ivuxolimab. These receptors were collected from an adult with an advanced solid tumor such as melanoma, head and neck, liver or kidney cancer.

The CDR3 sequence is CASSLYGTSITDTQYF. CDR3 nucleotide sequence: TGTGCCAGCAGTTTATACGGGACTAGTATCACAGATACGCAGTATTTT. V is TRBV27 and J is TRBJ2-3; the match to TRBD2 covers 8 bases. This CDR3 has 16 residues. The germline CDR1 and CDR2 sequences are MNHEY and SMNVEV (reference sequence). Trimming removed 1 base from V and 2 bases from J; junction bases left unmatched: 5.

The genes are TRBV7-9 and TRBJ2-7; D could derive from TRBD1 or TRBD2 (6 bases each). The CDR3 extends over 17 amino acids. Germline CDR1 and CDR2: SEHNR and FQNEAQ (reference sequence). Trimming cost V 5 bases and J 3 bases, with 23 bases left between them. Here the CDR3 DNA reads TGTGCCAGCAGCGAATATGGGTGGTGGGGGGCTGTCTACGAGCAGTACTTC. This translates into CASSEYGWWGAVYEQYF.

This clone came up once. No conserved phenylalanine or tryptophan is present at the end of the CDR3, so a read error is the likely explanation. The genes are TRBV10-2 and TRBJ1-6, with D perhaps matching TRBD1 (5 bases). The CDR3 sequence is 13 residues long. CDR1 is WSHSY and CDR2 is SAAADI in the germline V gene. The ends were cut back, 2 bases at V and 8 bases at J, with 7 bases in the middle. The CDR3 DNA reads TGCGCCAGCAGTGAGCAGGGCTATTCACCCCTCCACCTT. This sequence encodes CASSEQGYSPLHL.

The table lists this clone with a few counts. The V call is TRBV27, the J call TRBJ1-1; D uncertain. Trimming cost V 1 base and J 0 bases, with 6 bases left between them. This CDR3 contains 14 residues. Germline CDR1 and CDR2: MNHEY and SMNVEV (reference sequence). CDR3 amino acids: CASSLFGVNTEAFF. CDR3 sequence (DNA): TGTGCCAGCAGTTTATTTGGGGTGAACACTGAAGCTTTCTTT.

CDR3 residues: CASSQEGSGGSLSYEQYF. Written as DNA, the CDR3 is TGTGCCAGCAGCCAAGAGGGTAGTGGGGGGTCCCTTTCCTACGAGCAGTACTTC. V gene TRBV4-2 combines with J gene TRBJ2-7, with a weak D call TRBD2 (6 bases). The ends were cut back, 0 bases at V and 1 base at J, with 19 bases in the middle. Germline loops: CDR1 LGHNA, CDR2 YNFKEQ. The CDR3 has 18 amino acids.

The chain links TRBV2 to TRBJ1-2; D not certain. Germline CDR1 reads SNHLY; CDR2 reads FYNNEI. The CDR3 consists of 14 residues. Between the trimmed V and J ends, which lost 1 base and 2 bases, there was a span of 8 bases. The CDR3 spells CASSEEWRNYGYTF. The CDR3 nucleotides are TGTGCCAGCAGTGAAGAGTGGCGAAACTATGGCTACACCTTC.

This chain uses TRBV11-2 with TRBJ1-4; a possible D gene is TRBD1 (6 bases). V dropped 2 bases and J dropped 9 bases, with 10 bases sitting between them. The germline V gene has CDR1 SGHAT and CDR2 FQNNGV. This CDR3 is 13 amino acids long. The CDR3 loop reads CASSLWDTQKLFF. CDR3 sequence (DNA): TGTGCCAGCAGCTTATGGGACACTCAAAAACTGTTTTTT.

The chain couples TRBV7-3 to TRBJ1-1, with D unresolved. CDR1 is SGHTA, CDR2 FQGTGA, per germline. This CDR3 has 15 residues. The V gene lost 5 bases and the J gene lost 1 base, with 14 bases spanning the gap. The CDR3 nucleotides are TGTGCCAGCAGCCCCCGGCATACAGCGAACACTGAAGCTTTCTTT. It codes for CASSPRHTANTEAFF.

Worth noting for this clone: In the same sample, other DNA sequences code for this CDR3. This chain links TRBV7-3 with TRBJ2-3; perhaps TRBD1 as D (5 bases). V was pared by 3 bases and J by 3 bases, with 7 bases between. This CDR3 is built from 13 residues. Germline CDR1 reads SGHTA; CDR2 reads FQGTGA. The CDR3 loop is CASSFRQTDTQYF. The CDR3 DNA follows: TGTGCCAGCAGCTTTCGACAGACAGATACGCAGTATTTT.

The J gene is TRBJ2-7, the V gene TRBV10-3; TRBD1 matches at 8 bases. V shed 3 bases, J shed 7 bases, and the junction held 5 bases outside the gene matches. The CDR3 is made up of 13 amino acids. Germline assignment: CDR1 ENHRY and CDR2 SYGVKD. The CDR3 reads CAISENTGGEQYF. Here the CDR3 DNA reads TGTGCCATCAGTGAAAATACAGGGGGAGAGCAGTACTTC.

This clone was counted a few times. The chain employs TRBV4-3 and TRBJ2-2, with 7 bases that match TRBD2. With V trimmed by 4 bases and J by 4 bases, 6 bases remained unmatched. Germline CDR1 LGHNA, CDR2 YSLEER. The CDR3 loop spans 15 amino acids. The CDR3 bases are TGCGCCAGCAGCCCCTTGGGGGGGGGCACCGGGGAGCTGTTTTTT. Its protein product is CASSPLGGGTGELFF.

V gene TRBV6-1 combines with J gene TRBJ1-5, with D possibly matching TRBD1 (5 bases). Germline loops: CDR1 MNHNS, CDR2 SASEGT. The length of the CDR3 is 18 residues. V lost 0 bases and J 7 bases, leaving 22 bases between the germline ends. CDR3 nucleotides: TGTGCCAGCAGTGAAGCGCTTCGGGGGGGGACGTTAGGCCAGCCCCAGCATTTT. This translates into CASSEALRGGTLGQPQHF.

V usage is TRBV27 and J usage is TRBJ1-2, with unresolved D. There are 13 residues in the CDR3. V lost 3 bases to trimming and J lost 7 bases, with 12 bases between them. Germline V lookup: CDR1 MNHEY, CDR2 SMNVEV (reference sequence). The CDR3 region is CASSFEGSGGYTF. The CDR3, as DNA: TGTGCCAGCAGTTTTGAGGGATCAGGTGGCTACACCTTC.

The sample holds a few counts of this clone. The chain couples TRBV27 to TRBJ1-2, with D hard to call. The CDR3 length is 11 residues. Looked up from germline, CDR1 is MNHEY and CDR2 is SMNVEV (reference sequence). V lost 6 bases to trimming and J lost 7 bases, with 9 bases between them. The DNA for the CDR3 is TGTGCCAGCAGGGGTAGCGGTGGCTACACCTTC. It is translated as CASRGSGGYTF.

The CDR3 DNA is TGTGCCATACCCCTGTTTGTGACAGGGGGCACTGAAGCTTTCTTT. It translates to CAIPLFVTGGTEAFF. V and J are TRBV2 and TRBJ1-1; 9 bases fit TRBD1. Looked up from germline, CDR1 is SNHLY and CDR2 is FYNNEI. V shed 10 bases and J 4 bases; nucleotides not matched to a gene: 13. The CDR3 has 15 amino acids.

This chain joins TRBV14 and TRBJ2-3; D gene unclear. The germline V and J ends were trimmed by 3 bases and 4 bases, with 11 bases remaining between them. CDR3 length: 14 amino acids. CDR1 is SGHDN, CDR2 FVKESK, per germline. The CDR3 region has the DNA TGTGCCAGCAGCCAGGAACAGCTTCCAGATACGCAGTATTTT. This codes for CASSQEQLPDTQYF.

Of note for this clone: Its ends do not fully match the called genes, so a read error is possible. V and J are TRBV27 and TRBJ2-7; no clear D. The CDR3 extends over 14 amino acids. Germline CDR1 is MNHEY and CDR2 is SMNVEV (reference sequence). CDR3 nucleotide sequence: TGTGCCAGCAGTTTATCGGCAGACTCCTCCGAGCAGTACTTC. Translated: CASSLSADSSEQYF.

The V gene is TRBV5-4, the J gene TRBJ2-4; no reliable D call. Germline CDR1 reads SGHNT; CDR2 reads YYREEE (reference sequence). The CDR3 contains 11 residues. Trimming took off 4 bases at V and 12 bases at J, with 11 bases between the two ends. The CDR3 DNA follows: TGTGCCAGCAGCCAAGCAGAAGATCAGTACTTC. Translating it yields CASSQAEDQYF.

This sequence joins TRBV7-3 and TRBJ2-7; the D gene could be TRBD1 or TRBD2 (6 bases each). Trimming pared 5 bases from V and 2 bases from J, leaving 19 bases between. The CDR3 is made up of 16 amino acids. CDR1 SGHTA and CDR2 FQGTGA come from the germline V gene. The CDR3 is CASSPGPYREAYEQYF. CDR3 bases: TGTGCCAGCAGCCCCGGTCCCTACAGGGAGGCCTACGAGCAGTACTTC.

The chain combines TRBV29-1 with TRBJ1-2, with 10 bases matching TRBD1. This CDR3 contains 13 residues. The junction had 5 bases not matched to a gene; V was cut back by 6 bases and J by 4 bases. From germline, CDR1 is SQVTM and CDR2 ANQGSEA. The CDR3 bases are TGCAGCGTCTCCGGGACAGGGGCCTATGGCTACACCTTC. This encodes CSVSGTGAYGYTF.

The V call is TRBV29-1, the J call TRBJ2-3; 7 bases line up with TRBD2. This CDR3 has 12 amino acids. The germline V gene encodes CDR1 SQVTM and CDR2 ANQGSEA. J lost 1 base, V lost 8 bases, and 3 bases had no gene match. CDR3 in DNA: TGCAGCCTGGGGGGGGGCACAGATACGCAGTATTTT. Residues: CSLGGGTDTQYF.

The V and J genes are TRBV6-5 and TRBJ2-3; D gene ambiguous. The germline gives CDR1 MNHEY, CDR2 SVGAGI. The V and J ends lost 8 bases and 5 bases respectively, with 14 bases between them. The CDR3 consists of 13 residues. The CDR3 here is CASGRSSGDTQYF. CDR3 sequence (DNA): TGTGCCAGCGGGCGATCTAGTGGAGATACGCAGTATTTT.

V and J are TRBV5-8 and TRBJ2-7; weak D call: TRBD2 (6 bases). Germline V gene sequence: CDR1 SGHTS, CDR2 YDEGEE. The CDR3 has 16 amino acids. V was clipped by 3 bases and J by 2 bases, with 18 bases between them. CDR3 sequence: CASSWGETENPYEQYF. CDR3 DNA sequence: TGTGCCAGCAGCTGGGGGGAGACAGAAAACCCCTACGAGCAGTACTTC.

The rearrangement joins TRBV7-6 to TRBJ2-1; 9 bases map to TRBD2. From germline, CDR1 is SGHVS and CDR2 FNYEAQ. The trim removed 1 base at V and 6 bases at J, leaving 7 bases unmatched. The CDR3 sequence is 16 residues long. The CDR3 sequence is CASSLGGGGEFNEQFF. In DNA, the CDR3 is TGTGCCAGCAGCTTAGGTGGCGGGGGGGAGTTCAATGAGCAGTTCTTC.

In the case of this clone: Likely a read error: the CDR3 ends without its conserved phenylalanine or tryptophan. The CDR3 region is CASSFGSDSPLHL. The CDR3 DNA reads TGTGCCAGCAGCTTTGGGTCTGATTCACCCCTCCACCTT. The chain links TRBV7-9 to TRBJ1-6; D is unresolved. The CDR3 length is 13 residues. Looked up from germline, CDR1 is SEHNR and CDR2 is FQNEAQ (reference sequence). Trimming cost V 3 bases and J 8 bases, with 8 bases left between them.

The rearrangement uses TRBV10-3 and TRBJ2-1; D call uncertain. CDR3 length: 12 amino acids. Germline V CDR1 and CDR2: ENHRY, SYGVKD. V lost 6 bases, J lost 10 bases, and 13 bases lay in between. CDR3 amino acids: CAIRTEVWEQFF. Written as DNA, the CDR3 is TGTGCCATCAGAACTGAGGTGTGGGAGCAGTTCTTC.

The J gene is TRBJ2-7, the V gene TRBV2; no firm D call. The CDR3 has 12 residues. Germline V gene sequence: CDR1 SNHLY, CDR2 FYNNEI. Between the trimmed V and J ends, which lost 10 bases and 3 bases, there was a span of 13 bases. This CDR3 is CANLGRGYEQYF. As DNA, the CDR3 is TGTGCCAACCTAGGGCGCGGCTACGAGCAGTACTTC. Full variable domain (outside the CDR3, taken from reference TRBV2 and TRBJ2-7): EPEVTQTPSHQVTQMGQEVILRCVPISNHLYFYWYRQILGQKVEFLVSFYNNEISEKSEIFDDQFSVERPDGSNFTLKIRSTKLEDSAMYFCANLGRGYEQYFGPGTRLTVT.

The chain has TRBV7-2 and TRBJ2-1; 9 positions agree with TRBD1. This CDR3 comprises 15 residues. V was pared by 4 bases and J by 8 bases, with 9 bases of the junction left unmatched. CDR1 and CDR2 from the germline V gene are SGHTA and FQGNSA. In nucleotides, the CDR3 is TGTGCCAGCAGCTACGAGTACACAGGGGGCGATGAGCAGTTCTTC. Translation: CASSYEYTGGDEQFF.